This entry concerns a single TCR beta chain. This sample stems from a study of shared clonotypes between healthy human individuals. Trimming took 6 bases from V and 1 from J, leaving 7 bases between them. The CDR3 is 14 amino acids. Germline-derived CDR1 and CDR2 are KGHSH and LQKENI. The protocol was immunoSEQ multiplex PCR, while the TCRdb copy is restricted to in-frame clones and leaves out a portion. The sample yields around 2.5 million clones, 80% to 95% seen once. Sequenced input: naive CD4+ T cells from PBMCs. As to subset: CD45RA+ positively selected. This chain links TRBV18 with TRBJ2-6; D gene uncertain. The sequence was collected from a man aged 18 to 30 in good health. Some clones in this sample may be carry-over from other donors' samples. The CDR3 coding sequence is TGTGCCAGCTCTCAGTCGTCTGGGGCCAACGTCCTGACTTTC. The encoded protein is CASSQSSGANVLTF.